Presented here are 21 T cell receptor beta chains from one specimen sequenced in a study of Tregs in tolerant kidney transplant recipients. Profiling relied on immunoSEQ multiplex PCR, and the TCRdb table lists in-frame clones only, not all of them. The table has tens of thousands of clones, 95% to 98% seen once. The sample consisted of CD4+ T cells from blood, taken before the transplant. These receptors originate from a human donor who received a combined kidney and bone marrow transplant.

The CDR3 here is CASSLASSGTGGYEQYF. DNA for the CDR3: TGTGCCAGCAGCTTAGCTTCCTCCGGGACAGGGGGGTACGAGCAGTACTTC. The genes are TRBV7-2 and TRBJ2-7, with 11 bases identical to TRBD1. V lost 0 bases and J lost 4; bases outside the gene matches: 8. Germline loops: CDR1 SGHTA, CDR2 FQGNSA. This CDR3 is built from 17 residues. Filled out from reference TRBV7-2 and TRBJ2-7, the complete variable domain reads GAGVSQSPSNKVTEKGKDVELRCDPISGHTALYWYRQSLGQGLEFLIYFQGNSAPDKSGLPSDRFSAERTGGSVSTLTIQRTQQEDSAVYLCASSLASSGTGGYEQYFGPGTRLTVT.

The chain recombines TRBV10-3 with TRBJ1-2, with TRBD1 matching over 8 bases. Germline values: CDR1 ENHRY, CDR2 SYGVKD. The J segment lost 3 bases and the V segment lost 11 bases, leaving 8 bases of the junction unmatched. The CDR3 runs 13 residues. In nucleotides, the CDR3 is TGTGCCTCGTCAGGGGGCTATGACTATGGCTACACCTTC. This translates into CASSGGYDYGYTF.

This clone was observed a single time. The CDR3 sequence: CASSPRQAVYEQYF. DNA for the CDR3: TGTGCCAGCAGTCCCAGACAGGCTGTCTACGAGCAGTACTTC. The V and J genes are TRBV27 and TRBJ2-7; a possible D gene is TRBD1 (6 bases). The germline V gene encodes CDR1 MNHEY and CDR2 SMNVEV (reference sequence). The V and J ends lost 5 bases and 3 bases respectively, with 14 bases between them. There are 14 residues in the CDR3.

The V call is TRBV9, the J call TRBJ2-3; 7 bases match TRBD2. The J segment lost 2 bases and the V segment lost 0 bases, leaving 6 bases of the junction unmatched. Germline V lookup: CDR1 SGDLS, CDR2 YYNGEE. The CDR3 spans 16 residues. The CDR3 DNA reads TGTGCCAGCAGCGTAGCAATTAGCGGGCTCACAGATACGCAGTATTTT. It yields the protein CASSVAISGLTDTQYF.

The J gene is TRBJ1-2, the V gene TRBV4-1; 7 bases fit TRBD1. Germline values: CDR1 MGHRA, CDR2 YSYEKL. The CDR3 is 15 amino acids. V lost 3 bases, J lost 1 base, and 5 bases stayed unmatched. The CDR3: CASSHRTGDNYGYTF. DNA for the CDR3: TGCGCCAGCAGCCACCGGACAGGTGATAACTATGGCTACACCTTC.

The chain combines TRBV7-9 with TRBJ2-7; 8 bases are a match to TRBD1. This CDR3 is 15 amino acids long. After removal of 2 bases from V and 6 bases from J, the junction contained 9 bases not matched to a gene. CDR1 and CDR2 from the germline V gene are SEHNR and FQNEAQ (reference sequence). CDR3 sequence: CASSLSGQGPVEQYF. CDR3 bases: TGTGCCAGCAGCTTAAGCGGACAGGGTCCCGTCGAGCAGTACTTC. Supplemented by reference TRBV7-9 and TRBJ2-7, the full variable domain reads DTGVSQNPRHKITKRGQNVTFRCDPISEHNRLYWYRQTLGQGPEFLTYFQNEAQLEKSRLLSDRFSAERPKGSFSTLEIQRTEQGDSAMYLCASSLSGQGPVEQYFGPGTRLTVT.

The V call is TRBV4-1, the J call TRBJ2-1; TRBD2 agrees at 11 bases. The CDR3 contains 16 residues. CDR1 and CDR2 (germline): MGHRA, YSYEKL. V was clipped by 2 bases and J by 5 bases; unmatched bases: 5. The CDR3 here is CASSQLAGGRHNEQFF. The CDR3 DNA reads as TGCGCCAGCAGCCAATTAGCGGGGGGGCGTCACAATGAGCAGTTCTTC.

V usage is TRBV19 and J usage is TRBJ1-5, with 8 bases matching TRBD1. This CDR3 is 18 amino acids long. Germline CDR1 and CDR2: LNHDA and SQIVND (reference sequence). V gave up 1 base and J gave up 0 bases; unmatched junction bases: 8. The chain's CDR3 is CASSIVPRGPISNQPQHF. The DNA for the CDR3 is TGTGCCAGTAGTATAGTACCCAGGGGGCCGATTAGCAATCAGCCCCAGCATTTT. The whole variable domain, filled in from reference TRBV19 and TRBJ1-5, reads DGGITQSPKYLFRKEGQNVTLSCEQNLNHDAMYWYRQDPGQGLRLIYYSQIVNDFQKGDIAEGYSVSREKKESFPLTVTSAQKNPTAFYLCASSIVPRGPISNQPQHFGDGTRLSIL.

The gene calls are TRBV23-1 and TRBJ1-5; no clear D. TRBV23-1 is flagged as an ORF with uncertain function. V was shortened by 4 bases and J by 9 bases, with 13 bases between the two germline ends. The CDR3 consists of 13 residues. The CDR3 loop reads CASSPYVRGPQHF. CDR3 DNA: TGCGCCAGCAGTCCATACGTACGGGGGCCCCAGCATTTT.

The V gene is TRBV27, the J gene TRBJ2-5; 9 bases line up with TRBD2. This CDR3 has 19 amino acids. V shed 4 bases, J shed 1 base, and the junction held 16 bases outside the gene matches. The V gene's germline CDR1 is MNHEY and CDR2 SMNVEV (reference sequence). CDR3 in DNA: TGTGCCAGCAGTTCAACCCCACAGTTTAGCGGGAGACTCCAAGAGACCCAGTACTTC. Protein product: CASSSTPQFSGRLQETQYF.

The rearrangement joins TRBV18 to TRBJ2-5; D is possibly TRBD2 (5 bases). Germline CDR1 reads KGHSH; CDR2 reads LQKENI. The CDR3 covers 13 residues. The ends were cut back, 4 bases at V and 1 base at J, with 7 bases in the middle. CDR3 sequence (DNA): TGTGCCAGCTCACAGGAGGCCCAAGAGACCCAGTACTTC. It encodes CASSQEAQETQYF.

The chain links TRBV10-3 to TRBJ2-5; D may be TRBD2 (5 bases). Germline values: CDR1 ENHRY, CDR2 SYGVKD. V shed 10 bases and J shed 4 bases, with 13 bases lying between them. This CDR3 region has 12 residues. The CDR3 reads CATSPRGETQYF. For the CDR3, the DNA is TGTGCCACGTCCCCCCGGGGAGAGACCCAGTACTTC.

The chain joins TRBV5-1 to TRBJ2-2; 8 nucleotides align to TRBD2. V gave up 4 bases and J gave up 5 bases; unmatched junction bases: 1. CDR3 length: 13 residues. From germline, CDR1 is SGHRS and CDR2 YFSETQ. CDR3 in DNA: TGCGCCAGCAGCCGGGGGGGGACCGGGGAGCTGTTTTTT. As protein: CASSRGGTGELFF.

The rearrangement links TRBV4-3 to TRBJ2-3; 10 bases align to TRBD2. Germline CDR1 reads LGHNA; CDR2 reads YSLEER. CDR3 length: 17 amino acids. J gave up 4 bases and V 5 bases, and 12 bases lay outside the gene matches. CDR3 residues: CASSSRGAGGLSDTQYF. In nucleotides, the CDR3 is TGCGCCAGCAGCTCCCGGGGAGCGGGGGGGCTCTCAGATACGCAGTATTTT.

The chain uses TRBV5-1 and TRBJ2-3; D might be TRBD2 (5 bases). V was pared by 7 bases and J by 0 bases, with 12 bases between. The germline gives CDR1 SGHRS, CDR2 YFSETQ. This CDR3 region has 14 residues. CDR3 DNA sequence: TGCGCCAGCGGGTGGACTGCTAGCACAGATACGCAGTATTTT. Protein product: CASGWTASTDTQYF.

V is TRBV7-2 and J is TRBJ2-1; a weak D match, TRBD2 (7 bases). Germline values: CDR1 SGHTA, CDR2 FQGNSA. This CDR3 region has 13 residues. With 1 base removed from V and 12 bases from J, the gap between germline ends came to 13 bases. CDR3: CASSLVEGGAQFF. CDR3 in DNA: TGTGCCAGCAGCTTAGTGGAGGGGGGGGCGCAGTTCTTC.

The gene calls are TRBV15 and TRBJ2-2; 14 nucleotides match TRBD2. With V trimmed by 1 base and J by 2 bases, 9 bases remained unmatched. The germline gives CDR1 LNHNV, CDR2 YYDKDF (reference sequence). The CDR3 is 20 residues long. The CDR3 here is CATSRGVWTSGRFNTGELFF. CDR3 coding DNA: TGTGCCACCAGCAGAGGAGTTTGGACTAGCGGGAGGTTCAACACCGGGGAGCTGTTTTTT.

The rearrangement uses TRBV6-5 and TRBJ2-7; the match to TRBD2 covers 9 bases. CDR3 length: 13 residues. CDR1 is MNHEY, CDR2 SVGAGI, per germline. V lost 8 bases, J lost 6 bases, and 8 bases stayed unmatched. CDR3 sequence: CASYGLAGSEQYF. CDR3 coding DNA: TGTGCCAGCTATGGGCTAGCGGGAAGCGAGCAGTACTTC.

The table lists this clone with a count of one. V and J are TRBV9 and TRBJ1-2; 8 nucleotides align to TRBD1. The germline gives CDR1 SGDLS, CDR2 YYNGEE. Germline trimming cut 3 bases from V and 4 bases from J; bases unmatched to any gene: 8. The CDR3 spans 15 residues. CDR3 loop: CASSAMDREGYGYTF. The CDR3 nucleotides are TGTGCCAGCAGCGCCATGGACAGGGAAGGCTATGGCTACACCTTC.

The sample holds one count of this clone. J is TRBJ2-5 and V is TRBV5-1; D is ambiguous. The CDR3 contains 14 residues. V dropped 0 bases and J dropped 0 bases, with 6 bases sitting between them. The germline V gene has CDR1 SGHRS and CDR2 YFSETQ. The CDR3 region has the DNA TGCGCCAGCAGCTTGGAGAGGTACCAAGAGACCCAGTACTTC. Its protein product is CASSLERYQETQYF. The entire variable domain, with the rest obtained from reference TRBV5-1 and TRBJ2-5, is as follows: KAGVTQTPRYLIKTRGQQVTLSCSPISGHRSVSWYQQTPGQGLQFLFEYFSETQRNKGNFPGRFSGRQFSNSRSEMNVSTLELGDSALYLCASSLERYQETQYFGPGTRLLVL.

The CDR3 sequence is CASSKSDSPPQHF. The CDR3 nucleotides are TGTGCCAGCAGCAAATCGGACAGCCCGCCCCAGCATTTT. This chain links TRBV21-1 with TRBJ1-5; the table calls TRBD1, which could not be checked here. TRBV21-1 is a documented pseudogene. The CDR3 contains 13 residues.